Detailed here is one T cell receptor beta chain. Its antigen is unidentified. Germline V gives CDR1 SNHLY, CDR2 FYNNEI. The CDR3 runs to 12 residues. V was cut by 4 bases and J by 6 bases, with 4 bases left in between. The primer mix had 60 Vbeta and 13 Jbeta primers. Clones were sequenced by immunoSEQ multiplex PCR, and TCRdb holds only the in-frame ones, with some missing. This listing includes just over 50,000 clones. The sample belongs to a study of cytomegalovirus exposure and HLA in healthy donors. Findings and caveats of the study: Trimming of TCR beta V- and J-genes showed a link, identified in a later analysis, to a missense DCLRE1C variant. Available immune exposure information was restricted to CMV serostatus only. It was 150 or so TCR beta chains that were listed as cytomegalovirus-associated. In vitro checks showed that a few CMV-associated chains really do target CMV antigens.

Sequenced sample: PBMCs. The chain links TRBV2 to TRBJ1-6, with D unclear. The receptor was derived from a woman aged 55-70 years in good health and CMV-seropositive. This chain's CDR3 is CASSAGNSPLHF. CDR3 coding DNA: TGTGCCAGCAGTGCCGGTAATTCACCCCTCCACTTT.